Shown below are 20 T cell receptor beta chains from a single sample sequenced in a study of graft-versus-host responses after intestinal transplantation. Produced via immunoSEQ multiplex PCR; TCRdb's table is partial and in-frame only. Of 7,500 to 9,000 clones listed, over 85% are singletons. This sample comprised PBMCs, obtained 11 days after intestinal transplantation. These receptors all come from a human patient who received an intestinal transplant, so some T cells may come from the graft donor.

As DNA, the CDR3 is TGTGCCAGCAGCTATAGCGGGGGGGCCCCAGATACGCAGTATTTT. It codes for CASSYSGGAPDTQYF. The chain carries TRBV7-2 and TRBJ2-3; 11 bases are a match to TRBD2. From germline, CDR1 is SGHTA and CDR2 FQGNSA. This CDR3 spans 15 amino acids. V shed 4 bases, J shed 4 bases, and the junction held 4 bases outside the gene matches.

This chain joins TRBV9 and TRBJ2-3; 8 bases fit TRBD2. CDR3 size: 15 residues. Germline CDR1 reads SGDLS; CDR2 reads YYNGEE. The V segment lost 4 bases and the J segment 6 bases; nucleotides outside the gene matches: 10. The CDR3 loop reads CASSLSGVDGDTQYF. The CDR3 nucleotides read TGTGCCAGCAGCCTTAGCGGGGTGGACGGGGATACGCAGTATTTT.

CDR3 bases: TGTGCCAGCAGCTCCGCGGGAGGGCCCCCCTACGAGCAGTACTTC. Encoded protein: CASSSAGGPPYEQYF. The chain combines TRBV7-3 with TRBJ2-7; the match to TRBD2 covers 9 bases. Unmatched junction bases numbered 6, after V lost 4 bases and J lost 2 bases. CDR1 SGHTA and CDR2 FQGTGA come from the germline V gene. The CDR3 extends over 15 amino acids.

The rearrangement joins TRBV5-1 to TRBJ2-1; 11 bases map to TRBD2. CDR1 SGHRS and CDR2 YFSETQ come from the germline V gene. The CDR3 is made up of 18 amino acids. J lost 4 bases, V lost 4 bases, and 13 bases had no gene match. DNA of the CDR3: TGCGCCAGCAGCACAAATTGGGGACTAGCGGTTAATTACAATGAGCAGTTCTTC. Its translation: CASSTNWGLAVNYNEQFF. Drawing the rest from reference TRBV5-1 and TRBJ2-1, the complete variable domain is KAGVTQTPRYLIKTRGQQVTLSCSPISGHRSVSWYQQTPGQGLQFLFEYFSETQRNKGNFPGRFSGRQFSNSRSEMNVSTLELGDSALYLCASSTNWGLAVNYNEQFFGPGTRLTVL.

The V and J genes are TRBV4-1 and TRBJ2-5, with D hard to call. The germline gives CDR1 MGHRA, CDR2 YSYEKL. V was pared by 4 bases and J by 3 bases, with 9 bases between. There are 13 residues in the CDR3. The CDR3 loop reads CASSRWAKETQYF. The CDR3 nucleotides read TGCGCCAGCAGCCGGTGGGCTAAAGAGACCCAGTACTTC.

The chain combines TRBV7-2 with TRBJ2-7, with D possibly matching TRBD2 (6 bases). Germline V gives CDR1 SGHTA, CDR2 FQGNSA. This CDR3 is built from 15 residues. V was cut by 3 bases and J by 1 base, with 13 bases left in between. The CDR3 sequence is CASSFSGVLSYEQYF. Here the CDR3 DNA reads TGTGCCAGCAGCTTTTCGGGGGTTCTTTCCTACGAGCAGTACTTC.

This chain links TRBV19 with TRBJ1-1; D remains unclear. CDR3 length equals 13 residues. With 4 bases removed from V and 2 bases from J, the gap between germline ends came to 8 bases. CDR1 and CDR2 (germline): LNHDA, SQIVND (reference sequence). The CDR3 loop reads CASSSRYNTEAFF. CDR3 coding DNA: TGTGCCAGTAGTAGCCGGTACAACACTGAAGCTTTCTTT.

The chain is built from TRBV9 and TRBJ2-2; 13 bases map to TRBD2. J was trimmed by 5 bases and V by 3 bases; bases with no gene match: 7. CDR3 size: 17 residues. The germline V gene encodes CDR1 SGDLS and CDR2 YYNGEE. The CDR3 region is CASSAGLAGVRTGELFF. CDR3 in DNA: TGTGCCAGCAGCGCCGGACTAGCGGGAGTACGGACCGGGGAGCTGTTTTTT. Full variable domain (outside the CDR3, taken from reference TRBV9 and TRBJ2-2): DSGVTQTPKHLITATGQRVTLRCSPRSGDLSVYWYQQSLDQGLQFLIQYYNGEERAKGNILERFSAQQFPDLHSELNLSSLELGDSALYFCASSAGLAGVRTGELFFGEGSRLTVL.

This chain joins TRBV28 and TRBJ1-1; 7 positions match TRBD1. The CDR3 length is 15 residues. J was trimmed by 5 bases and V by 5 bases; bases with no gene match: 11. Germline assignment: CDR1 MDHEN and CDR2 SYDVKM. CDR3 DNA: TGTGCCAGCAGTCTCCTGACAGGGATTGTAACTGAAGCTTTCTTT. It is translated as CASSLLTGIVTEAFF. Looking up the rest from reference TRBV28 and TRBJ1-1 gives the full variable domain: DVKVTQSSRYLVKRTGEKVFLECVQDMDHENMFWYRQDPGLGLRLIYFSYDVKMKEKGDIPEGYSVSREKKERFSLILESASTNQTSMYLCASSLLTGIVTEAFFGQGTRLTVV.

The chain links TRBV18 to TRBJ1-3; D perhaps matches TRBD1 (6 bases). The CDR3 is 15 residues long. The V end lost 3 bases, the J end lost 2 bases, and 11 bases lay between the germline ends. The germline V gene has CDR1 KGHSH and CDR2 LQKENI. The CDR3 nucleotides are TGTGCCAGCTCACCTCTGACAGGCACTGGAAACACCATATATTTT. Its translation: CASSPLTGTGNTIYF.

The genes are TRBV6-6 and TRBJ1-4; 7 nucleotides line up with TRBD1. This CDR3 is built from 11 residues. Per the germline V gene, CDR1 is MNHNY and CDR2 is SVGAGI (reference sequence). V gave up 2 bases and J gave up 15 bases; unmatched junction bases: 3. CDR3 region: CASSYGTDMFF. The CDR3 DNA reads as TGTGCCAGCAGTTACGGGACAGACATGTTTTTT.

On this clone itself: At the DNA level, this CDR3 is encoded by other sequences in the same sample as well. The chain has TRBV5-1 and TRBJ1-4; no clear D. The CDR3 totals 16 residues. The ends were cut back, 0 bases at V and 0 bases at J, with 9 bases in the middle. The germline V gene encodes CDR1 SGHRS and CDR2 YFSETQ. CDR3 residues: CASSLGEGATNEKLFF. CDR3 in DNA: TGCGCCAGCAGCTTGGGGGAGGGAGCAACTAATGAAAAACTGTTTTTT.

The chain has TRBV21-1 and TRBJ2-7; the table gives TRBD2 as D, unverified against the DNA. TRBV21-1 is recorded as a pseudogene. This CDR3 has 15 amino acids. CDR3 DNA sequence: TGTGCCAGCAGCCGCGGGAGGGGGCATCGGTACGAGCAGTACTTC. Protein sequence: CASSRGRGHRYEQYF.

The V call is TRBV11-3, the J call TRBJ2-5, with 7 positions matching TRBD1. Trimming took 1 base from V and 5 from J; bases not matched to a gene: 7. The CDR3 is 15 amino acids. The germline gives CDR1 SGHNT, CDR2 YENEEA. Here the CDR3 reads CASSLGIGGLETQYF. Written as DNA, the CDR3 is TGTGCCAGCAGCTTAGGAATAGGGGGCCTGGAGACCCAGTACTTC.

This clone occurred once. The rearrangement uses TRBV2 and TRBJ2-2, with TRBD2 matching 8 bases. V lost 4 bases, J lost 9 bases, and 7 bases stayed unmatched. The CDR3 has 14 amino acids. Germline V gives CDR1 SNHLY, CDR2 FYNNEI. The CDR3 coding sequence is TGTGCCAGCAGTGGGGGGACTAGGGGTCGGGAGCTGTTTTTT. Translation: CASSGGTRGRELFF. The whole variable domain, filled in from reference TRBV2 and TRBJ2-2, reads EPEVTQTPSHQVTQMGQEVILRCVPISNHLYFYWYRQILGQKVEFLVSFYNNEISEKSEIFDDQFSVERPDGSNFTLKIRSTKLEDSAMYFCASSGGTRGRELFFGEGSRLTVL.

The V call is TRBV5-4, the J call TRBJ2-3; D gene ambiguous. Germline loops: CDR1 SGHNT, CDR2 YYREEE (reference sequence). The CDR3 covers 13 residues. The V end was cut by 3 bases, the J end by 5 bases, with 10 bases between. CDR3 DNA sequence: TGTGCCAGCAGCTACTGGGCGCGAGATACGCAGTATTTT. Translated, it gives CASSYWARDTQYF.

This chain uses TRBV29-1 with TRBJ2-1; 8 nucleotides line up with TRBD2. The CDR3 covers 13 residues. Germline lookup yields CDR1 SQVTM and CDR2 ANQGSEA. Trimming removed 5 bases from V and 7 bases from J; junction bases left unmatched: 7. In nucleotides, the CDR3 is TGCAGCGTTATGACTAGCGATGGGAATGAGCAGTTCTTC. It encodes CSVMTSDGNEQFF.

This chain uses TRBV29-1 with TRBJ2-1; possibly TRBD1 for D (5 bases). CDR3 length equals 15 residues. Germline CDR1 reads SQVTM; CDR2 reads ANQGSEA. The germline V and J ends were trimmed by 3 bases and 6 bases, with 18 bases remaining between them. This chain's CDR3 is CSVEVPVQVLNEQFF. CDR3 bases: TGCAGCGTTGAGGTTCCCGTACAGGTACTCAATGAGCAGTTCTTC.

J is TRBJ2-2 and V is TRBV5-1; TRBD1 might be the D (5 bases). This CDR3 spans 18 amino acids. V lost 0 bases, J lost 4 bases, and 19 bases lay in between. The germline V gene encodes CDR1 SGHRS and CDR2 YFSETQ. The CDR3: CASSLDPGIGLGTGELFF. DNA for the CDR3: TGCGCCAGCAGCTTGGATCCAGGGATCGGGTTAGGCACCGGGGAGCTGTTTTTT.

Regarding this clone: One end of the junction fails to match germline, which may point to a read error. This chain joins TRBV19 and TRBJ2-3; D remains unclear. This CDR3 region has 15 residues. Germline CDR1 LNHDA, CDR2 SQIVND (reference sequence). The CDR3 protein is CAGSMRLFSTDTQYF. DNA of the CDR3: TGTGCCGGTAGTATGCGGCTGTTCAGCACAGATACGCAGTATTTT.